Below, 32 T cell receptor beta chains from the same sample are listed, as sequenced in a study of cytomegalovirus exposure and HLA in healthy donors (dated by TCRdb to about 2017). The library was obtained by the immunoSEQ multiplex PCR assay. For the multiplex PCR, a mixture combining 60 forward primers for TCR Vbeta segments and 13 reverse primers for TCR Jbeta segments was used. TCRdb mirrors the immuneACCESS table, restricted to in-frame sequences. Some clones are absent from its copies; in checked studies, under half trace to an unresolved V gene, and the reason for the others is unknown. The sample table shows 90,000 to 120,000 clones, and more than 75% are seen once. 3% to 4% of the sample is held by the ten biggest clonotypes. Input material: PBMCs. The receptors here all came from a woman aged 50 to 65 in good health and CMV-seropositive.

This clone was found once. For the CDR3, the DNA is TGCGCCAGCAGCTTGGAAGGCAGGGCGAGCAATCAGCCCCAGCATTTT. Protein product: CASSLEGRASNQPQHF. The chain employs TRBV5-1 and TRBJ1-5; D might be TRBD1 (5 bases). CDR1 and CDR2 (germline): SGHRS, YFSETQ. V was clipped by 0 bases and J by 1 base, with 11 bases between them. The CDR3 spans 16 residues.

As to this clone: Compared with germline, one end of the junction differs, possibly owing to a read error. The V call is TRBV5-1, the J call TRBJ1-1; TRBD1 matches at 7 bases. Germline assignment: CDR1 SGHRS and CDR2 YFSETQ. The CDR3 is made up of 12 amino acids. CDR3 amino acids: CASSMDRNQAFF. The CDR3 DNA is TGTGCCAGCAGTATGGACAGGAATCAAGCTTTCTTT.

The rearrangement uses TRBV27 and TRBJ2-1; 9 nucleotides line up with TRBD1. Germline V gives CDR1 MNHEY, CDR2 SMNVEV (reference sequence). After removal of 6 bases from V and 9 bases from J, the junction contained 6 bases not matched to a gene. The CDR3 contains 13 residues. CDR3 DNA: TGTGCCAGCAGCCTGACAGGGGGGGTTGAGCAGTTCTTC. This codes for CASSLTGGVEQFF.

The CDR3 spells CASRTGQNHEKLFF. In DNA, the CDR3 is TGTGCCAGCAGGACCGGACAGAACCATGAAAAACTGTTTTTT. V gene TRBV6-1 combines with J gene TRBJ1-4; possible D gene TRBD1, 6 bases. The CDR3 runs 14 residues. The germline gives CDR1 MNHNS, CDR2 SASEGT. The germline V and J ends were trimmed by 6 bases and 6 bases, with 14 bases remaining between them.

The gene calls are TRBV27 and TRBJ1-3, with D unclear. Trimming shortened V by 2 bases and J by 0 bases, and 11 bases separated the two germline ends. Germline CDR1 and CDR2: MNHEY and SMNVEV (reference sequence). The CDR3 extends over 16 amino acids. CDR3 in amino acids: CASSLKSTNSGNTIYF. In nucleotides, the CDR3 is TGTGCCAGCAGTTTAAAAAGCACTAACTCTGGAAACACCATATATTTT.

The genes are TRBV10-3 and TRBJ1-4; the D is unclear. This CDR3 is 15 amino acids long. CDR1 and CDR2 from the germline V gene are ENHRY and SYGVKD. Trimming cost V 0 bases and J 8 bases, with 13 bases left between them. CDR3: CAISESGGLGEKLFF. As DNA, the CDR3 is TGTGCCATCAGTGAGTCGGGAGGGTTGGGCGAAAAACTGTTTTTT.

V gene TRBV15 combines with J gene TRBJ2-7; 8 bases line up with TRBD1. Germline V gives CDR1 LNHNV, CDR2 YYDKDF (reference sequence). The CDR3 has 15 residues. V was pared by 3 bases and J by 2 bases, with 6 bases of the junction left unmatched. The CDR3 reads CATSSDRGKTYEQYF. DNA of the CDR3: TGTGCCACCAGCAGCGACAGGGGAAAAACCTACGAGCAGTACTTC.

This clone was seen a handful of times. J is TRBJ2-1 and V is TRBV7-8; 9 bases are a match to TRBD1. Looked up from germline, CDR1 is SGHVS and CDR2 is FQNEAQ. The CDR3 totals 16 residues. V dropped 5 bases and J dropped 9; count of bases not matched to a gene: 14. For the CDR3, the DNA is TGTGCCAGCAGCCCGCCGTCGGGACAGGGAGGGGGTGAGCAGTTCTTC. Encoded protein: CASSPPSGQGGGEQFF.

V and J are TRBV30 and TRBJ2-7; 7 bases are a match to TRBD1. CDR1 is GTSNPN, CDR2 SVGIG, per germline (reference sequence). The CDR3 loop spans 13 amino acids. Germline trimming cut 3 bases from V and 0 bases from J; bases unmatched to any gene: 2. The CDR3 reads CAWRTGRSYEQYF. CDR3 nucleotide sequence: TGTGCCTGGAGGACAGGGCGCTCCTACGAGCAGTACTTC.

The rearrangement links TRBV5-1 to TRBJ1-1; the D is unclear. V was shortened by 6 bases and J by 4 bases, with 10 bases between the two germline ends. CDR1 SGHRS and CDR2 YFSETQ come from the germline V gene. CDR3 length: 12 residues. DNA of the CDR3: TGCGCCAGCAAGTTGGAGGCCACTGAAGCTTTCTTT. This encodes CASKLEATEAFF.

The rearrangement links TRBV19 to TRBJ1-1; D possibly corresponds to TRBD1 (6 bases). This CDR3 region has 13 residues. Looked up from germline, CDR1 is LNHDA and CDR2 is SQIVND (reference sequence). Between the trimmed V and J ends, which lost 10 bases and 2 bases, there was a span of 14 bases. Here the CDR3 reads CAKSRGDNTEAFF. CDR3 DNA: TGTGCCAAGTCCAGGGGTGACAACACTGAAGCTTTCTTT.

This chain uses TRBV30 with TRBJ1-1, with D uncertain. V lost 2 bases to trimming and J lost 4 bases, with 11 bases between them. The length of the CDR3 is 13 residues. Looked up from germline, CDR1 is GTSNPN and CDR2 is SVGIG (reference sequence). The CDR3 DNA sequence: TGTGCCTGGAGTCTTCGGTCGCGCACTGAAGCTTTCTTT. Protein sequence: CAWSLRSRTEAFF. Filled out from reference TRBV30 and TRBJ1-1, the complete variable domain reads SQTIHQWPATLVQPVGSPLSLECTVEGTSNPNLYWYRQAAGRGLQLLFYSVGIGQISSEVPQNLSASRPQDRQFILSSKKLLLSDSGFYLCAWSLRSRTEAFFGQGTRLTVV.

The rearrangement uses TRBV19 and TRBJ2-2, with 10 nucleotides matching TRBD1. This CDR3 is 16 amino acids long. Per germline, CDR1 LNHDA and CDR2 SQIVND (reference sequence). V trimming: 5 bases; J trimming: 2 bases; junction bases outside the gene matches: 5. This CDR3 reads CASSSDRGGNTGELFF. CDR3 DNA: TGTGCCAGTAGTTCGGACAGGGGGGGAAACACCGGGGAGCTGTTTTTT.

The J gene is TRBJ2-7, the V gene TRBV6-5; the D gene is possibly TRBD2 (6 bases). Trimming removed 4 bases from V and 4 bases from J, with 11 bases in between. The CDR3 is 13 residues long. Germline CDR1 reads MNHEY; CDR2 reads SVGAGI. The CDR3 DNA reads as TGTGCCAGCAGTTCGTCCGGGGGATACGAGCAGTACTTC. Protein sequence: CASSSSGGYEQYF.

The table lists this clone with a count of one. This sequence joins TRBV11-2 and TRBJ2-6, with D possibly TRBD1 on 6 matching bases. V was trimmed by 5 bases and J by 0 bases, leaving 14 bases between them. Germline-derived CDR1 and CDR2 are SGHAT and FQNNGV. The CDR3 contains 17 residues. The CDR3 DNA sequence: TGTGCCAGCAGCCCCTTTGGACAGAGCTCTGGGGCCAACGTCCTGACTTTC. Protein sequence: CASSPFGQSSGANVLTF.

This chain connects TRBV5-1 to TRBJ2-1; D possibly corresponds to TRBD1 (6 bases). V was clipped by 2 bases and J by 6 bases, with 9 bases between them. Germline assignment: CDR1 SGHRS and CDR2 YFSETQ. The CDR3 extends over 13 amino acids. CDR3 nucleotides: TGCGCCAGCAGCTTCACAGGGTTCAATGAGCAGTTCTTC. It yields the protein CASSFTGFNEQFF.

The gene calls are TRBV18 and TRBJ2-5, with D perhaps TRBD1 (5 bases). V was cut by 0 bases and J by 3 bases, with 11 bases left in between. Germline CDR1 is KGHSH and CDR2 is LQKENI. The CDR3 totals 15 residues. This CDR3 reads CASSPPSRQKETQYF. The DNA of the CDR3 is TGTGCCAGCTCACCACCCTCAAGACAGAAAGAGACCCAGTACTTC.

This chain uses TRBV5-1 with TRBJ2-2; a possible D gene is TRBD1 (5 bases). V was shortened by 4 bases and J by 6 bases, with 13 bases between the two germline ends. The CDR3 loop spans 14 amino acids. The V gene's germline CDR1 is SGHRS and CDR2 YFSETQ. CDR3 sequence (DNA): TGCGCCAGCAGCATCGACAGCGTCGCCGGGGAGCTGTTTTTT. Amino acid sequence: CASSIDSVAGELFF.

V and J are TRBV5-1 and TRBJ1-2; tentatively, D is TRBD1 (6 bases). Germline CDR1 and CDR2: SGHRS and YFSETQ. V was cut by 0 bases and J by 11 bases, with 14 bases left in between. The CDR3 consists of 13 residues. The CDR3 sequence: CASSLAGQYDYTF. The DNA for the CDR3 is TGCGCCAGCAGCTTGGCCGGACAGTACGATTACACCTTC. Full variable domain (rest looked up from reference TRBV5-1 and TRBJ1-2): KAGVTQTPRYLIKTRGQQVTLSCSPISGHRSVSWYQQTPGQGLQFLFEYFSETQRNKGNFPGRFSGRQFSNSRSEMNVSTLELGDSALYLCASSLAGQYDYTFGSGTRLTVV.

This chain links TRBV2 with TRBJ1-4; tentatively, D is TRBD1 (5 bases). V lost 6 bases to trimming and J lost 8 bases, with 16 bases between them. CDR1 and CDR2 from the germline V gene are SNHLY and FYNNEI. The CDR3 sequence is 14 residues long. CDR3 DNA: TGTGCCAGCAGGGATGGACACGCGGGGGAAAAACTGTTTTTT. As protein: CASRDGHAGEKLFF.

A word on this clone: Other DNA sequences in the same sample also yield this CDR3. CDR3 nucleotides: TGTGCCAGCAGTTTACCACCCCGGGAGACCCAGTACTTC. Its translation: CASSLPPRETQYF. The chain carries TRBV6-6 and TRBJ2-5; D gene unclear. The CDR3 runs to 13 residues. The V end lost 4 bases, the J end lost 5 bases, and 11 bases lay between the germline ends. The germline CDR1 and CDR2 sequences are MNHNY and SVGAGI (reference sequence).

The chain joins TRBV25-1 to TRBJ2-1; D is uncertain. Germline V lookup: CDR1 MGHDK, CDR2 SYGVNS. This CDR3 comprises 11 residues. Trimming removed 5 bases at V and 9 bases at J, with 8 bases between. The CDR3 region has the DNA TGTGCCAGCAGTCCCTCCGGTGAGCAGTTCTTC. Its protein is CASSPSGEQFF.

The V call is TRBV6-5, the J call TRBJ1-4; D ambiguous. CDR1 is MNHEY and CDR2 is SVGAGI in the germline V gene. Trimming pared 2 bases from V and 8 bases from J, leaving 9 bases between. This CDR3 comprises 13 residues. The CDR3 coding sequence is TGTGCCAGCAGTTACGCGAATGAAGAAAAACTGTTTTTT. This translates into CASSYANEEKLFF.

The rearrangement joins TRBV7-6 to TRBJ1-1; 7 nucleotides agree with TRBD1. With V trimmed by 2 bases and J by 7 bases, 7 bases remained unmatched. From germline, CDR1 is SGHVS and CDR2 FNYEAQ. This CDR3 has 14 residues. This CDR3 reads CASSLKPTGSEAFF. CDR3 coding DNA: TGTGCCAGCAGCTTAAAGCCGACAGGGAGTGAAGCTTTCTTT.

V and J are TRBV10-3 and TRBJ1-2; TRBD1 agrees at 8 bases. Germline V gene lookup returns CDR1 ENHRY and CDR2 SYGVKD. The CDR3 runs 14 residues. With 10 bases clipped from V and 4 bases from J, the junction kept 11 bases outside the gene matches. CDR3 DNA sequence: TGTGCCACCTTGTTAACAGGGGGGGGCTATGGCTACACCTTC. The encoded protein is CATLLTGGGYGYTF.

This clone has just a few counts. This chain connects TRBV11-1 to TRBJ2-1; 9 bases agree with TRBD2. The CDR3 is made up of 16 amino acids. V shed 1 base and J 4 bases; nucleotides not matched to a gene: 5. Germline V gives CDR1 SGHAT, CDR2 FQDESV (reference sequence). CDR3 DNA: TGTGCCAGCAGCTTAGGCGGGGGACTAGCTTACAATGAGCAGTTCTTC. Translated: CASSLGGGLAYNEQFF.

The rearrangement joins TRBV28 to TRBJ1-1; the D gene is possibly TRBD1 (6 bases). The V end lost 10 bases, the J end lost 2 bases, and 20 bases lay between the germline ends. Germline loops: CDR1 MDHEN, CDR2 SYDVKM. The CDR3 length is 15 residues. The CDR3 protein is CAIIGGAVENTEAFF. DNA for the CDR3: TGTGCCATAATTGGGGGCGCGGTGGAAAACACTGAAGCTTTCTTT.

This sequence joins TRBV18 and TRBJ1-4, with D maybe TRBD1 (6 bases). CDR3 length: 13 amino acids. CDR1 is KGHSH, CDR2 LQKENI, per germline. With 6 bases removed from V and 8 bases from J, the gap between germline ends came to 13 bases. The CDR3 sequence is CASSVTGTEKLFF. CDR3 coding DNA: TGTGCCAGCTCCGTGACAGGAACCGAAAAACTGTTTTTT.

V usage is TRBV2 and J usage is TRBJ1-1; TRBD1 is a possible D gene (6 bases). V lost 3 bases, J lost 1 base, and 9 bases lay in between. This CDR3 is built from 14 residues. In germline, CDR1 is SNHLY, CDR2 FYNNEI. The CDR3 bases are TGTGCCAGCAGTGAGGTGGGACAGAACACTGAAGCTTTCTTT. This gives the protein CASSEVGQNTEAFF. Complete variable domain (other parts from reference TRBV2 and TRBJ1-1): EPEVTQTPSHQVTQMGQEVILRCVPISNHLYFYWYRQILGQKVEFLVSFYNNEISEKSEIFDDQFSVERPDGSNFTLKIRSTKLEDSAMYFCASSEVGQNTEAFFGQGTRLTVV.

The chain joins TRBV27 to TRBJ2-3; 9 bases fit TRBD2. V shed 5 bases and J 5 bases; nucleotides not matched to a gene: 8. The germline CDR1 and CDR2 sequences are MNHEY and SMNVEV (reference sequence). The CDR3 is 15 residues long. CDR3 sequence: CASSPAGGRLDTQYF. The CDR3 nucleotides read TGTGCCAGCAGTCCCGCGGGGGGGAGGTTAGATACGCAGTATTTT.

The genes are TRBV18 and TRBJ1-5; 8 bases align to TRBD1. The CDR3 is made up of 14 amino acids. The V segment lost 4 bases and the J segment 3 bases; nucleotides outside the gene matches: 2. In germline, CDR1 is KGHSH, CDR2 LQKENI. The CDR3 loop reads CASSRTGSNQPQHF. In DNA form, the CDR3 reads TGTGCCAGCTCACGGACAGGGTCCAATCAGCCCCAGCATTTT.

V is TRBV7-6 and J is TRBJ2-3; TRBD1 aligns across 7 bases. CDR3 length: 14 residues. Germline assignment: CDR1 SGHVS and CDR2 FNYEAQ. J lost 1 base, V lost 2 bases, and 0 bases had no gene match. As DNA, the CDR3 is TGTGCCAGCAGCTTAACAGGGGGCACAGATACGCAGTATTTT. This codes for CASSLTGGTDTQYF.